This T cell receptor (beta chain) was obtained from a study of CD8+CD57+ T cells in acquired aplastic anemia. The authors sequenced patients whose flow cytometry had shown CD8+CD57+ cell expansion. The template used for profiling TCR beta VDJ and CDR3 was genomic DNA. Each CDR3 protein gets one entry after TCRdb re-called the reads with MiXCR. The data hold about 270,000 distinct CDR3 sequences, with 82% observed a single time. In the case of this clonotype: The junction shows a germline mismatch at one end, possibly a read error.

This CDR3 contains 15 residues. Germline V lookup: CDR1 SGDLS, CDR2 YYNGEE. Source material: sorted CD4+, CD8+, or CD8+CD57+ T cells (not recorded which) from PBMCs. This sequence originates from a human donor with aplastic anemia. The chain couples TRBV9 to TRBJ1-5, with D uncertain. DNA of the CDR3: TGCGCCAGCAGCGAGCTTGGGAAGATCAATTACTCCCAGCATTTT. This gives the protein CASSELGKINYSQHF.